A selection of T cell receptor beta chains follows, all from one sample in a study of blood T cell repertoires in COVID-19. Libraries were prepared by immunoSEQ multiplex PCR; TCRdb keeps only in-frame clonotypes and omits some of them. The table has some 220,000 clones, 88% seen once. Input material: PBMCs or T cells enriched from blood (not recorded which). These receptor sequences come from a woman in her twenties or thirties who had recovered from COVID-19. Each CDR3 is given with its conserved first and last residue. Each record gives: V gene, J gene, CDR3 protein.

TRBV6-5	TRBJ1-6	CASSSTGVDSPLHF
TRBV6-6	TRBJ1-5	CASSFTGRGNQPQHF
TRBV4-3	TRBJ1-3	CASSQATASGNTIYF
TRBV10-3	TRBJ1-1	CAISEAGTGGTEAFF
TRBV7-2	TRBJ2-5	CASSLARETQYF
TRBV11-2	TRBJ2-7	CASSRTSGGAPYEQYF
TRBV7-8	TRBJ2-1	CASSLNGGREQFF
TRBV14	TRBJ2-7	CASSQAYGRQGALEQYF
TRBV2	TRBJ2-1	CASSRSSSYNEQFF
TRBV2	TRBJ1-1	CASSPDLTHAFF
TRBV5-1	TRBJ2-5	CASSKGTSGGAETQYF
TRBV7-2	TRBJ1-3	CASSPDGGGNTIYF
TRBV5-4	TRBJ1-2	CASSLDYGQANYGYTF
TRBV18	TRBJ1-1	CASSPPAFGQTEAFF